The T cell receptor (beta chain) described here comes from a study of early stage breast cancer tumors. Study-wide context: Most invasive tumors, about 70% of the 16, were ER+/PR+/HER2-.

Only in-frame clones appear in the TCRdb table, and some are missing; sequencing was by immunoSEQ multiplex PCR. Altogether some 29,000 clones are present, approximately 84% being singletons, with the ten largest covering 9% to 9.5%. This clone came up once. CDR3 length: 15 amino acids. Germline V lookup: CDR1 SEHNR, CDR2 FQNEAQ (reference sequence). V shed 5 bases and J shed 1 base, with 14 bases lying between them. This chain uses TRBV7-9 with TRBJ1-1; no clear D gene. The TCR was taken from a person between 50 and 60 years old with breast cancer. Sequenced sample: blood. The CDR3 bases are TGTGCCAGCAGCCCCTGGGCCAGCCGGAACACTGAAGCTTTCTTT. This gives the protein CASSPWASRNTEAFF.